Presented here are 2 T cell receptor beta chains from one specimen sequenced in a study of blood T cell repertoires in COVID-19. The protocol was immunoSEQ multiplex PCR, while the TCRdb copy is restricted to in-frame clones and leaves out a portion. The table shows roughly 500,000 clones, with approximately 90% occurring only once. The sample taken for sequencing was PBMCs or T cells enriched from blood (not recorded which). The source is a woman in her forties who had recovered from COVID-19.

The V call is TRBV9, the J call TRBJ2-1; TRBD2 agrees at 7 bases. CDR1 is SGDLS, CDR2 YYNGEE, per germline. V shed 1 base and J 0 bases; nucleotides not matched to a gene: 7. The CDR3 is 17 residues long. The CDR3 nucleotides read TGTGCCAGCAGCGTAACAACTAGCGAAAGCTCCTACAATGAGCAGTTCTTC. Its translation is CASSVTTSESSYNEQFF. Full variable domain (outside the CDR3, taken from reference TRBV9 and TRBJ2-1): DSGVTQTPKHLITATGQRVTLRCSPRSGDLSVYWYQQSLDQGLQFLIQYYNGEERAKGNILERFSAQQFPDLHSELNLSSLELGDSALYFCASSVTTSESSYNEQFFGPGTRLTVL.

The V call is TRBV14, the J call TRBJ2-7; 7 nucleotides line up with TRBD1. Germline-derived CDR1 and CDR2 are SGHDN and FVKESK. V shed 6 bases, J shed 2 bases, and the junction held 4 bases outside the gene matches. The CDR3 spans 13 residues. CDR3 residues: CASRRQGTYEQYF. The CDR3 bases are TGTGCCAGCAGGAGACAGGGCACCTACGAGCAGTACTTC. Full variable domain (outside the CDR3, taken from reference TRBV14 and TRBJ2-7): EAGVTQFPSHSVIEKGQTVTLRCDPISGHDNLYWYRRVMGKEIKFLLHFVKESKQDESGMPNNRFLAERTGGTYSTLKVQPAELEDSGVYFCASRRQGTYEQYFGPGTRLTVT.